This T cell receptor beta chain was sequenced during a study of blood T cell repertoires in COVID-19. Study-level background: Acute and convalescent COVID-19 specimens originated in the United States, Italy and Spain. PBMCs, B-cell-depleted T cells, or T cells provided the cDNA or gDNA that made up the material.

The CDR3 contains 11 residues. V lost 7 bases to trimming and J lost 5 bases, with 8 bases between them. Germline CDR1 SNHLY, CDR2 FYNNEI. Per the authors' pipeline: Cell counts per sample came from amplifying reference gene primers. Assay used: immunoSEQ multiplex PCR; TCRdb lists only in-frame clones, some missing. V and J calls and clone size are as listed in that table; D and trimming were resolved from the DNA. This table has about 190,000 clones, 85% to 90% appearing once. The specimen was peripheral blood. V gene TRBV2 combines with J gene TRBJ1-1, with D tentatively TRBD1 (5 bases). The receptor's source is a middle-aged man with active or convalescent COVID-19. The CDR3 coding sequence is TGTGCCAGCAAGGGGAGGACTGAAGCTTTCTTT. The encoded protein is CASKGRTEAFF. Together with reference TRBV2 and TRBJ1-1, the CDR3 gives the full variable domain: EPEVTQTPSHQVTQMGQEVILRCVPISNHLYFYWYRQILGQKVEFLVSFYNNEISEKSEIFDDQFSVERPDGSNFTLKIRSTKLEDSAMYFCASKGRTEAFFGQGTRLTVV.